The 11 T cell receptor beta chains in this list originate from one sample, sequenced in a study of T cells in Graves' hyperthyroidism and ophthalmopathy. RNA transcripts gave rise to amplified TCR beta CDR3 regions. During a first-round RT-PCR of the TCR CDR3, the HTBI primer set was used. MiXCR was run by TCRdb on the multiplex PCR reads, yielding one entry per CDR3 protein. The top ten clones hold about two fifths of a sample with about 300,000 distinct CDR3 sequences, roughly a fifth of them seen once. The source material was blood. Receptors were obtained from a man aged 50 to 60 with Graves' ophthalmopathy.

This clonotype was found a few times. The chain uses TRBV3-1 and TRBJ1-3; D uncertain. With 0 bases removed from V and 3 bases from J, the gap between germline ends came to 18 bases. The CDR3 has 18 residues. Germline CDR1 LGHDT, CDR2 YNNKEL (reference sequence). The CDR3 here is CASSQERAFGKFGNTIYF. The CDR3 region has the DNA TGTGCCAGCAGCCAAGAACGGGCCTTCGGGAAATTTGGAAACACCATATATTTT.

This clonotype showed up just a few times. The junction and the germline gene differ at one end; a read error may be behind it. In DNA, the CDR3 is TGTGCCTGCAGACAGGGAGAGACCCAGTACTTC. Translating it yields CACRQGETQYF. The chain uses TRBV6-1 and TRBJ2-5, with TRBD1 matching over 7 bases. Germline assignment: CDR1 MNHNS and CDR2 SASEGT. The CDR3 has 11 amino acids.

This clonotype was seen only a few times. The rearrangement joins TRBV2 to TRBJ1-6; TRBD1 might be the D (5 bases). Germline V lookup: CDR1 SNHLY, CDR2 FYNNEI. The CDR3 has 15 residues. The V end was cut by 7 bases, the J end by 0 bases, with 10 bases between. CDR3 nucleotide sequence: TGTGCCAGCAACCCCGACAGCTCCTATAATTCACCCCTCCACTTT. Translation: CASNPDSSYNSPLHF.

V usage is TRBV9 and J usage is TRBJ2-5, with 7 nucleotides matching TRBD1. Germline-derived CDR1 and CDR2 are SGDLS and YYNGEE. V shed 4 bases, J shed 4 bases, and the junction held 13 bases outside the gene matches. CDR3 size: 16 residues. CDR3 sequence (DNA): TGTGCCAGCAGCCAATACGCCGCTGCAGGGGGAGAGACCCAGTACTTC. This translates into CASSQYAAAGGETQYF.

This chain uses TRBV5-4 with TRBJ2-3, with TRBD1 matching 7 bases. V was clipped by 4 bases and J by 4 bases; unmatched bases: 6. The CDR3 is made up of 14 amino acids. From germline, CDR1 is SGHNT and CDR2 YYREEE (reference sequence). Here the CDR3 reads CASSVGRGSDTQYF. The CDR3 DNA reads TGTGCCAGCAGCGTCGGCAGGGGGTCAGATACGCAGTATTTT.

This clonotype was observed a single time. This may stem from a read error, because a much larger clone lies one nucleotide away. V usage is TRBV30 and J usage is TRBJ1-2; D call uncertain. The germline V gene has CDR1 GTSNPN and CDR2 SVGIG (reference sequence). The CDR3 is 13 residues long. Trimming pared 3 bases from V and 8 bases from J, leaving 16 bases between. For the CDR3, the DNA is TGTGCCTGGAGCGCTACATGGGTGCAGGGCTACACCTTC. This codes for CAWSATWVQGYTF.

The sample holds many counts of this clonotype. The genes are TRBV10-1 and TRBJ1-5; D gene ambiguous. This CDR3 has 13 residues. Germline CDR1 and CDR2: WNHNN and SYGVQD (reference sequence). Trimming pared 3 bases from V and 3 bases from J, leaving 6 bases between. The CDR3 here is CASSDRVNQPQHF. The CDR3 nucleotides are TGCGCCAGCAGTGACCGGGTCAATCAGCCCCAGCATTTT.

The CDR3 nucleotides read TGTGCCAGTAGTATAGGGCCCGGGGAAAGCGGGAGGTACAATGAGCAGTTCTTC. This codes for CASSIGPGESGRYNEQFF. The J gene is TRBJ2-1, the V gene TRBV19, with 9 bases matching TRBD2. CDR1 is LNHDA and CDR2 is SQIVND in the germline V gene (reference sequence). V gave up 1 base and J gave up 4 bases; unmatched junction bases: 11. The CDR3 contains 18 residues.

This clonotype was detected many times. The V call is TRBV11-2, the J call TRBJ1-1, with D maybe TRBD1 (5 bases). This CDR3 region has 15 residues. Per the germline V gene, CDR1 is SGHAT and CDR2 is FQNNGV. Trimming took 4 bases from V and 4 from J, leaving 16 bases between them. The CDR3: CASSSSQGRFTEAFF. The CDR3 nucleotides read TGTGCCAGCAGCTCCAGTCAGGGAAGGTTCACTGAAGCTTTCTTT.

The sample holds a few counts of this clonotype. The V call is TRBV9, the J call TRBJ1-1; 7 positions match TRBD1. Germline CDR1 SGDLS, CDR2 YYNGEE. The ends lost 3 bases at V and 0 bases at J; junction bases unmatched: 2. CDR3 length equals 14 residues. As DNA, the CDR3 is TGTGCCAGCAGCGCCGGGACAGTGAACACTGAAGCTTTCTTT. Its protein product is CASSAGTVNTEAFF.

This clonotype has more than one count but fewer than ten. The rearrangement joins TRBV6-2 or TRBV6-3 to TRBJ1-2; 10 bases fit TRBD1. The CDR3 is made up of 14 amino acids. J was trimmed by 4 bases and V by 4 bases; bases with no gene match: 3. Germline V gives CDR1 MNHEY, CDR2 SVGEGT. CDR3 sequence: CASSSWTGGYGYTF. In DNA form, the CDR3 reads TGTGCCAGCAGTTCATGGACAGGGGGCTATGGCTACACCTTC.